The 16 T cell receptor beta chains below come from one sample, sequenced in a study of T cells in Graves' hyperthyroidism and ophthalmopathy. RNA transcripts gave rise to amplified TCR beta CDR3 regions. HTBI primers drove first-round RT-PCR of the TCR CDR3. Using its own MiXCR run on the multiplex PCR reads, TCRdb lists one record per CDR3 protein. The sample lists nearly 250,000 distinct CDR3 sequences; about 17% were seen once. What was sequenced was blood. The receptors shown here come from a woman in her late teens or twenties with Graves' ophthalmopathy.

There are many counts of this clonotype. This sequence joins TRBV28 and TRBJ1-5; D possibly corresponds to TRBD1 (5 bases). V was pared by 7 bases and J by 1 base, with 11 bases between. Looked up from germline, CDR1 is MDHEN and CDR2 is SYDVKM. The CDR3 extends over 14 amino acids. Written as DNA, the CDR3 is TGTGCCAGCATCGAGACAGTGAGCAATCAGCCCCAGCATTTT. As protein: CASIETVSNQPQHF.

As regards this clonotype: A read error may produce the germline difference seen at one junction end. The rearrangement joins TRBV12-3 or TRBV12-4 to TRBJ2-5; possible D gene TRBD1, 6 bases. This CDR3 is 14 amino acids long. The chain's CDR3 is CASSVRGYQEAQYF. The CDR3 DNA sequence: TGTGCCAGCAGCGTTAGGGGGTACCAAGAGGCCCAGTACTTC.

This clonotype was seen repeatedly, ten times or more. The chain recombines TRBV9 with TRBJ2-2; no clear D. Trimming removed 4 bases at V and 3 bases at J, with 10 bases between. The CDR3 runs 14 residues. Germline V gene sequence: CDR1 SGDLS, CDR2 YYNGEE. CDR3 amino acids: CASSPPRDTGELFF. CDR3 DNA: TGTGCCAGCAGCCCCCCCCGGGACACCGGGGAGCTGTTTTTT.

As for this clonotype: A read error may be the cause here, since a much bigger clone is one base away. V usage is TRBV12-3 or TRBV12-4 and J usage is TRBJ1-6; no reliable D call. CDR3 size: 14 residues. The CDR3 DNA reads TGTGCCGGCAGTTTCGGAGAGTATAATTCACCCCTCCACTTT. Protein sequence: CAGSFGEYNSPLHF.

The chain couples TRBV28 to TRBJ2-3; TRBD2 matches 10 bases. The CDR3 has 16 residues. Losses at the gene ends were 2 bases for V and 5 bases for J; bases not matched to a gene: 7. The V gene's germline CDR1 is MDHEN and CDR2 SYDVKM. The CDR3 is CASSLMFSGGLDTQYF. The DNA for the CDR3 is TGTGCCAGCAGTTTAATGTTTAGCGGGGGGCTAGATACGCAGTATTTT.

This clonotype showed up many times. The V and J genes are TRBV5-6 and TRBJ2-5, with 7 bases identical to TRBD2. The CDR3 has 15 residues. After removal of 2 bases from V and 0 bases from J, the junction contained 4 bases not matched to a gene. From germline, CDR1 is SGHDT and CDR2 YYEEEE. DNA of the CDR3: TGTGCCAGCAGCTTCCGCGGGAGTTACCAAGAGACCCAGTACTTC. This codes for CASSFRGSYQETQYF.

CDR3 nucleotides: TGTGCCAGCTCCCCAGGTGGACTGGGGGCCAACGTCCTGACTTTC. Its translation: CASSPGGLGANVLTF. The chain has TRBV27 and TRBJ2-6, with D tentatively TRBD2 (5 bases). The CDR3 is 15 amino acids. The germline gives CDR1 MNHEY, CDR2 SMNVEV (reference sequence). Trimming pared 8 bases from V and 4 bases from J, leaving 15 bases between.

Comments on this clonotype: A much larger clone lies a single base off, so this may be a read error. CDR3 loop: CSVGDGTGGIYGYTF. The CDR3 nucleotides are TGCAGCGTTGGAGACGGGACAGGGGGTATCTATGGCTACACCTTC. The gene calls are TRBV29-1 and TRBJ1-2, with 11 bases that match TRBD1. The CDR3 consists of 15 residues. The V gene's germline CDR1 is SQVTM and CDR2 ANQGSEA. V gave up 4 bases and J gave up 4 bases; unmatched junction bases: 8.

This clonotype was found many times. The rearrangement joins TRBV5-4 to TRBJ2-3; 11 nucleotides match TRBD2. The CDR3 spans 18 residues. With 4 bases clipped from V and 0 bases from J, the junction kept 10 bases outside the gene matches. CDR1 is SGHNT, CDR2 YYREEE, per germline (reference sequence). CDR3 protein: CASSDTSGRKPSTDTQYF. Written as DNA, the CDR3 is TGTGCCAGCAGCGACACTAGCGGGAGAAAGCCTAGCACAGATACGCAGTATTTT.

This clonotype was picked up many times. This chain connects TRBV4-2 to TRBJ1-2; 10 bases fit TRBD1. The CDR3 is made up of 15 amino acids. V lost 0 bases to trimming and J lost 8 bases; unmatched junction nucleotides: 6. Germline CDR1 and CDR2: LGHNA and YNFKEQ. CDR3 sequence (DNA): TGTGCCAGCAGCCAAGAAACTGACAGGGGGCTCGGCTACACCTTC. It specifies CASSQETDRGLGYTF.

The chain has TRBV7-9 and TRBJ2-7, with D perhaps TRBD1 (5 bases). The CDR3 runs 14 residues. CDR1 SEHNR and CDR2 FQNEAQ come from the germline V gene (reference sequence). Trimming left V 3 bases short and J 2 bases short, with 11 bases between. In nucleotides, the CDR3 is TGTGCCAGCAGCTTCCGAGCAGGGACCTACGAGCAGTACTTC. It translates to CASSFRAGTYEQYF.

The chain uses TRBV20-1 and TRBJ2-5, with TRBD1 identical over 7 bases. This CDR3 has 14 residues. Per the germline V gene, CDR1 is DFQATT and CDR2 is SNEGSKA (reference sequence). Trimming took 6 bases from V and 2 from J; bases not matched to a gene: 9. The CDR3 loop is CSAGGEGQQETQYF. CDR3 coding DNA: TGCAGTGCCGGAGGCGAGGGACAGCAAGAGACCCAGTACTTC.

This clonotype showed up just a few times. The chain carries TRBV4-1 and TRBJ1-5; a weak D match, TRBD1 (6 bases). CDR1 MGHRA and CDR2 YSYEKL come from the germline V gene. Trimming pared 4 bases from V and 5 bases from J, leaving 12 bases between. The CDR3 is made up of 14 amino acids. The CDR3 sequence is CASSRPGHHQPQHF. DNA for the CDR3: TGCGCCAGCAGCCGACCGGGACACCATCAGCCCCAGCATTTT.

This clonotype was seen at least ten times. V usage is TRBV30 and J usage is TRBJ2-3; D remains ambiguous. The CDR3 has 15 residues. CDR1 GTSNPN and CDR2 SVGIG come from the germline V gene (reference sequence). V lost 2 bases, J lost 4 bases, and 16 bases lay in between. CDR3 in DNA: TGTGCCTGGAGTCCGGACGTGGGAACATCAGATACGCAGTATTTT. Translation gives CAWSPDVGTSDTQYF.

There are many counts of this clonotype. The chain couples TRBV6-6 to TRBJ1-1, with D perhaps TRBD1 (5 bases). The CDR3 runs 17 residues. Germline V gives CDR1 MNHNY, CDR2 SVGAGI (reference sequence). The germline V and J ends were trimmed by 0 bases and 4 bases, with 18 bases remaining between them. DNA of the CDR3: TGTGCCAGCAGTTACTCGAAACCAATGGGAGGGACCACTGAAGCTTTCTTT. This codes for CASSYSKPMGGTTEAFF.

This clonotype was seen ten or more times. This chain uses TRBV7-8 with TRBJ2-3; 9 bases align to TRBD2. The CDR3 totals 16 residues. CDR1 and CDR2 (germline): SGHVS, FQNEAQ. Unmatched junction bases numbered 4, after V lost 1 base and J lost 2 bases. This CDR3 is CASSLEIAGVTDTQYF. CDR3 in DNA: TGTGCCAGCAGCTTAGAAATAGCGGGGGTCACAGATACGCAGTATTTT.